This is a list of T cell receptor beta chains from one sample in a study of metastatic and nonmetastatic thyroid tumors. TCRdb re-called the PCR reads with MiXCR. Of roughly 25,000 clones in the sample, 15% are singletons; the top ten hold approximately 3.3%. What was sequenced was blood. All receptors derive from a female donor with papillary thyroid cancer or a benign thyroid nodule (not recorded which). Some clones in this sample may be carry-over from other donors' samples. Each CDR3 is given without its conserved first and last residue. Fields, in order: J gene, CDR3 length, V gene, CDR3 protein.

J gene: TRBJ2-1
CDR3 length: 13
V gene: TRBV6-2/TRBV6-3
CDR3 protein: ASTGYTDSYNEQF

J gene: TRBJ2-7
CDR3 length: 13
V gene: TRBV7-6
CDR3 protein: ASSFGTSGGDEQY

J gene: TRBJ2-7
CDR3 length: 12
V gene: TRBV16
CDR3 protein: ASSPQPRTDEQY

J gene: TRBJ2-1
CDR3 length: 11
V gene: TRBV2
CDR3 protein: ASSAGPGTEQF

J gene: TRBJ1-2
CDR3 length: 12
V gene: TRBV20-1
CDR3 protein: SADQGSGGYGYT

J gene: TRBJ2-2
CDR3 length: 15
V gene: TRBV10-3
CDR3 protein: AISEDRLAGRTGELF

J gene: TRBJ1-4
CDR3 length: 10
V gene: TRBV28
CDR3 protein: ASSDGRQYSF

J gene: TRBJ1-3
CDR3 length: 12
V gene: TRBV6-2/TRBV6-3
CDR3 protein: ASSYGGSGNTIY

J gene: TRBJ2-7
CDR3 length: 14
V gene: TRBV28
CDR3 protein: ASSPEEVGGWLEQC

J gene: TRBJ1-5
CDR3 length: 13
V gene: TRBV28
CDR3 protein: ASSHRVRPGQPQH

J gene: TRBJ2-1
CDR3 length: 14
V gene: TRBV5-8
CDR3 protein: ASSSWGGSSYNEQF

J gene: TRBJ2-7
CDR3 length: 12
V gene: TRBV6-2/TRBV6-3
CDR3 protein: ASTASGVSYEQY

J gene: TRBJ2-7
CDR3 length: 13
V gene: TRBV9
CDR3 protein: ASIPSTSGAYEQY

J gene: TRBJ2-7
CDR3 length: 10
V gene: TRBV19
CDR3 protein: ASTGQAREQY

J gene: TRBJ2-5
CDR3 length: 11
V gene: TRBV16
CDR3 protein: ASSPSEGETQY

J gene: TRBJ1-2
CDR3 length: 9
V gene: TRBV25-1
CDR3 protein: ASQGARGYT

J gene: TRBJ1-1
CDR3 length: 14
V gene: TRBV19
CDR3 protein: ASSTPLRSLDTEAF

J gene: TRBJ1-3
CDR3 length: 12
V gene: TRBV28
CDR3 protein: ASYRGSSGNTIY

J gene: TRBJ2-3
CDR3 length: 14
V gene: TRBV20-1
CDR3 protein: SAPLLTSGRGDTQY

J gene: TRBJ1-2
CDR3 length: 12
V gene: TRBV7-3
CDR3 protein: ASSLTGTDYGYT

J gene: TRBJ2-5
CDR3 length: 12
V gene: TRBV7-9
CDR3 protein: ASSRTPGKETQY

J gene: TRBJ2-7
CDR3 length: 12
V gene: TRBV6-2/TRBV6-3
CDR3 protein: ASSYGTRYYEQY

J gene: TRBJ2-7
CDR3 length: 13
V gene: TRBV19
CDR3 protein: ASSPRPWGSCEQY

J gene: TRBJ2-7
CDR3 length: 11
V gene: TRBV6-1
CDR3 protein: ASSATSQYEQY

J gene: TRBJ1-2
CDR3 length: 13
V gene: TRBV28
CDR3 protein: ASSLLSSPLDGYT

J gene: TRBJ2-1
CDR3 length: 12
V gene: TRBV27
CDR3 protein: ASIGRALNNEQF

J gene: TRBJ1-2
CDR3 length: 12
V gene: TRBV6-5
CDR3 protein: ASSYTGSNYGYT

J gene: TRBJ1-2
CDR3 length: 10
V gene: TRBV20-1
CDR3 protein: SAGGADYGYT

J gene: TRBJ2-2
CDR3 length: 12
V gene: TRBV2
CDR3 protein: ASSPRPYTGELF

J gene: TRBJ2-2
CDR3 length: 16
V gene: TRBV9
CDR3 protein: ASSVLSGTSGSIGELF

J gene: TRBJ2-7
CDR3 length: 10
V gene: TRBV27
CDR3 protein: AAGTISYEQY

J gene: TRBJ2-3
CDR3 length: 14
V gene: TRBV27
CDR3 protein: ASSLYRDGGTDTQY

J gene: TRBJ2-5
CDR3 length: 14
V gene: TRBV6-5
CDR3 protein: ASSYSKEGDWETQY

J gene: TRBJ2-2
CDR3 length: 10
V gene: TRBV6-1
CDR3 protein: ASSPVSGELF

J gene: TRBJ2-5
CDR3 length: 14
V gene: TRBV9
CDR3 protein: ASSVGSWGPRETQY

J gene: TRBJ2-3
CDR3 length: 19
V gene: TRBV10-3
CDR3 protein: AISVPTGTSGRADLTDTQY

J gene: TRBJ2-1
CDR3 length: 19
V gene: TRBV6-4
CDR3 protein: ASTPLGGASGRAGSYNEQF

J gene: TRBJ2-7
CDR3 length: 12
V gene: TRBV5-1
CDR3 protein: ASSAGTAVVEQY

J gene: TRBJ1-2
CDR3 length: 11
V gene: TRBV6-5
CDR3 protein: ASSYSITYGYT

J gene: TRBJ1-1
CDR3 length: 12
V gene: TRBV5-6
CDR3 protein: ASSHEGVYTEAF

J gene: TRBJ2-2
CDR3 length: 14
V gene: TRBV10-3
CDR3 protein: AISESLTLSAGELF

J gene: TRBJ2-7
CDR3 length: 11
V gene: TRBV27
CDR3 protein: ASSTRGGYEQY

J gene: TRBJ1-5
CDR3 length: 13
V gene: TRBV28
CDR3 protein: ASSLGGAGNQPKN

J gene: TRBJ2-7
CDR3 length: 12
V gene: TRBV3-1
CDR3 protein: ASSQGKSSYEQY

J gene: TRBJ2-5
CDR3 length: 13
V gene: TRBV7-9
CDR3 protein: ASSLVGAGDGTQY

J gene: TRBJ2-7
CDR3 length: 11
V gene: TRBV18
CDR3 protein: ASSPARDYEQY

J gene: TRBJ2-7
CDR3 length: 11
V gene: TRBV6-5
CDR3 protein: ASSYSIDREQY

J gene: TRBJ2-5
CDR3 length: 13
V gene: TRBV7-9
CDR3 protein: ASSLGLAGQETQY

J gene: TRBJ2-2
CDR3 length: 13
V gene: TRBV14
CDR3 protein: ASSQGVFRTGELF

J gene: TRBJ2-1
CDR3 length: 13
V gene: TRBV6-1
CDR3 protein: ASRALAGRYNEQF

J gene: TRBJ1-1
CDR3 length: 11
V gene: TRBV7-6
CDR3 protein: ASSPREGARAF

J gene: TRBJ1-1
CDR3 length: 12
V gene: TRBV12-3/TRBV12-4
CDR3 protein: ASSFAGGGNEDF

J gene: TRBJ2-1
CDR3 length: 15
V gene: TRBV19
CDR3 protein: ASSTPRAGSSYNEQF

J gene: TRBJ2-7
CDR3 length: 12
V gene: TRBV6-2/TRBV6-3
CDR3 protein: ASSYGTSSYEQY

J gene: TRBJ2-5
CDR3 length: 10
V gene: TRBV30
CDR3 protein: AWSSGRETQY